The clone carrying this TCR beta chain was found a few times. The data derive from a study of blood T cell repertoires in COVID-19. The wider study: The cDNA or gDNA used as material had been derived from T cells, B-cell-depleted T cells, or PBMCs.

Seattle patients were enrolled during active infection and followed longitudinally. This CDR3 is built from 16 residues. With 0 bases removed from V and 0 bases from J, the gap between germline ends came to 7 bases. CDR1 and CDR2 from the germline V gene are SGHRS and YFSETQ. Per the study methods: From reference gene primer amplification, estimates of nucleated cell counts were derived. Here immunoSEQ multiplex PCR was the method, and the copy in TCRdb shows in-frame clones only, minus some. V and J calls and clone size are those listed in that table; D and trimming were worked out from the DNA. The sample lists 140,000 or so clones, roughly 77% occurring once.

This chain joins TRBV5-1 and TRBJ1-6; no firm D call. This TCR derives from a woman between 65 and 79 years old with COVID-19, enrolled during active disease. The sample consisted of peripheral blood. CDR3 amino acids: CASSLGVSSYNSPLHF. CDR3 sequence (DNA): TGCGCCAGCAGCTTGGGAGTAAGCTCCTATAATTCACCCCTCCACTTT.